The next 2 T cell receptor beta chains were all read from a single sample in a study of T cell responses to AZD1222 COVID-19 vaccine. Produced via immunoSEQ multiplex PCR; TCRdb's table is partial and in-frame only. Among some 130,000 clones listed, about 90% were seen once. The specimen was peripheral blood, collected on day 0 of AZD1222 vaccination. These receptors all stem from an adult in good health.

This chain connects TRBV27 to TRBJ2-7, with D uncertain. The germline CDR1 and CDR2 sequences are MNHEY and SMNVEV (reference sequence). This CDR3 contains 13 residues. Trimming left V 4 bases short and J 0 bases short, with 7 bases between. CDR3 nucleotides: TGTGCCAGCAGTTCGTTCAACTCCTACGAGCAGTACTTC. It is translated as CASSSFNSYEQYF.

The rearrangement joins TRBV3-1 (or the pseudogene TRBV3-2) to TRBJ2-5; D might be TRBD1 or TRBD2, each matching 5 bases. The CDR3 length is 15 residues. The V gene lost 1 base and the J gene lost 5 bases, with 14 bases spanning the gap. Germline CDR1 reads LGHDT; CDR2 reads YNNKEL (reference sequence). CDR3 DNA: TGTGCCAGCAGCCAAGGACCAGGGACCGAGGAGACCCAGTACTTC. It encodes CASSQGPGTEETQYF.